This TCR beta chain is from a study of tumor and adjacent non-tumor tissue in lung cancer. Study context: On average, productive TCRbeta reads reached 4 million to 5 million per sample. Whole-study results and caveats: TCR diversity was significantly greater in tumor than normal lung tissue. Higher tumor TCR diversity was associated with shorter survival.

Points on this clonotype: Its antigen remains unknown.

No cell sorting was done before RNA was extracted from the tissue. Distant lung tissue was collected more than 3 cm away from the tumor edge. A modified ARM-PCR protocol with three rounds of nested PCR amplified TCRbeta. TCRdb redid the calling of the multiplex PCR reads with MiXCR, one entry per CDR3 protein. Seen here are about 98,000 distinct CDR3 sequences, around three quarters observed once, and the top ten hold more than 30%. The germline gives CDR1 SGHDT, CDR2 YYEEEE. The CDR3 runs 13 residues. Sequenced input: distant non-tumor lung tissue. This receptor was obtained from a man aged 55 to 70 with small cell lung cancer. The chain joins TRBV5-6 to TRBJ2-5; TRBD1 matches 7 bases. The CDR3 bases are TGTACCAACAGCCCGACAGGGTTGGAGACCCAGTACTTC. This codes for CTNSPTGLETQYF.